Shown below are 15 T cell receptor beta chains from a single sample sequenced in a study of blood T cell repertoires in COVID-19. The repertoire was sequenced with immunoSEQ multiplex PCR; TCRdb's copy has only in-frame clones and lacks some. Here the sample spans 150,000 to 200,000 clones, roughly 90% being singletons. Source material: PBMCs or T cells enriched from blood (not recorded which). These receptors were taken from a woman between 45 and 65 years old who had recovered from COVID-19.

V usage is TRBV3-1 (or the pseudogene TRBV3-2) and J usage is TRBJ1-1; D is possibly TRBD1 (5 bases). The germline V gene encodes CDR1 LGHDT and CDR2 YNNKEL (reference sequence). Trimming left V 1 base short and J 6 bases short, with 9 bases between. The CDR3 totals 13 residues. CDR3 residues: CASSQGRVSEAFF. Written as DNA, the CDR3 is TGTGCCAGCAGCCAAGGCAGGGTCTCTGAAGCTTTCTTT.

The rearrangement links TRBV6-5 to TRBJ2-2; TRBD1 aligns across 7 bases. The germline CDR1 and CDR2 sequences are MNHEY and SVGAGI. The trim removed 8 bases at V and 0 bases at J, leaving 3 bases unmatched. The CDR3 spans 14 residues. This chain's CDR3 is CASGGQTNTGELFF. The CDR3 region has the DNA TGTGCCAGCGGGGGACAGACGAACACCGGGGAGCTGTTTTTT.

This chain links TRBV4-1 with TRBJ1-1; perhaps TRBD1 as D (5 bases). Germline V gene data show CDR1 as MGHRA and CDR2 as YSYEKL. Trimming left V 3 bases short and J 1 base short, with 12 bases between. This CDR3 has 15 amino acids. The CDR3 sequence is CASSHPSGGNTEAFF. CDR3 nucleotides: TGCGCCAGCAGCCACCCCTCGGGGGGGAACACTGAAGCTTTCTTT.

The chain is built from TRBV5-8 and TRBJ1-4; 11 bases are a match to TRBD1. The ends lost 4 bases at V and 7 bases at J; junction bases unmatched: 6. The CDR3 is 15 residues long. The germline V gene has CDR1 SGHTS and CDR2 YDEGEE. CDR3 DNA sequence: TGTGCCAGCAGCGGAGGACAGGGGGCCGGTGAAAAACTGTTTTTT. Amino acids: CASSGGQGAGEKLFF. The full variable domain, its missing parts supplied by reference TRBV5-8 and TRBJ1-4, is EAGVTQSPTHLIKTRGQQATLRCSPISGHTSVYWYQQALGLGLQFLLWYDEGEERNRGNFPPRFSGRQFPNYSSELNVNALELEDSALYLCASSGGQGAGEKLFFGSGTQLSVL.

The chain employs TRBV5-1 and TRBJ2-5; 12 bases line up with TRBD2. Looked up from germline, CDR1 is SGHRS and CDR2 is YFSETQ. This CDR3 region has 18 residues. The trim removed 0 bases at V and 2 bases at J, leaving 8 bases unmatched. The CDR3 bases are TGCGCCAGCAGCTTGGATCTAGCGGGGGGGCCAAGGCAAGAGACCCAGTACTTC. Translated, it gives CASSLDLAGGPRQETQYF.

This sequence joins TRBV11-2 and TRBJ1-3; 7 nucleotides line up with TRBD1. This CDR3 contains 16 residues. Trimming at V came to 5 bases and at J to 1 base, leaving 8 bases not matched to a gene. Germline values: CDR1 SGHAT, CDR2 FQNNGV. The chain's CDR3 is CASSPRQGPSGNTIYF. DNA for the CDR3: TGTGCCAGCAGCCCCCGACAGGGCCCTTCTGGAAACACCATATATTTT. Filled out from reference TRBV11-2 and TRBJ1-3, the complete variable domain reads EAGVAQSPRYKIIEKRQSVAFWCNPISGHATLYWYQQILGQGPKLLIQFQNNGVVDDSQLPKDRFSAERLKGVDSTLKIQPAKLEDSAVYLCASSPRQGPSGNTIYFGEGSWLTVV.

The rearrangement joins TRBV19 to TRBJ2-5, with TRBD2 identical over 15 bases. This CDR3 comprises 17 residues. V was pared by 3 bases and J by 2 bases, with 4 bases of the junction left unmatched. CDR1 and CDR2 from the germline V gene are LNHDA and SQIVND (reference sequence). The chain's CDR3 is CASSMGLAGGLQETQYF. CDR3 bases: TGTGCCAGTAGTATGGGACTAGCGGGGGGCCTTCAAGAGACCCAGTACTTC. The full variable domain, in which reference TRBV19 and TRBJ2-5 provide the parts outside the CDR3, is DGGITQSPKYLFRKEGQNVTLSCEQNLNHDAMYWYRQDPGQGLRLIYYSQIVNDFQKGDIAEGYSVSREKKESFPLTVTSAQKNPTAFYLCASSMGLAGGLQETQYFGPGTRLLVL.

The chain is built from TRBV21-1 and TRBJ1-2; no DNA check was done on the table's D call, TRBD1. TRBV21-1 is annotated as a pseudogene. The CDR3 runs to 16 residues. CDR3 region: CASDSLGQGVDYGYTF. CDR3 in DNA: TGTGCCAGCGATAGTTTAGGGCAGGGGGTCGACTATGGCTACACCTTC.

This chain connects TRBV7-3 to TRBJ2-5; weak D call: TRBD2 (5 bases). The germline CDR1 and CDR2 sequences are SGHTA and FQGTGA. This CDR3 region has 17 residues. V was pared by 4 bases and J by 4 bases, with 22 bases between. The CDR3 DNA sequence: TGTGCCAGCAGCTCGCTCCCGGGGATGGTTGTAAGAGAGACCCAGTACTTC. It encodes CASSSLPGMVVRETQYF.

For this clone: The same CDR3 can be traced to other DNA sequences in this sample. The CDR3 bases are TGTGCCAGCAGCGTCGGGGGGACAGGGTCCTACGAGCAGTACTTC. Translation gives CASSVGGTGSYEQYF. V is TRBV9 and J is TRBJ2-7, with 9 nucleotides matching TRBD1. With 2 bases clipped from V and 1 base from J, the junction kept 4 bases outside the gene matches. The CDR3 contains 15 residues. Looked up from germline, CDR1 is SGDLS and CDR2 is YYNGEE.

V gene TRBV4-2 combines with J gene TRBJ2-7; 8 bases line up with TRBD2. Germline CDR1 LGHNA, CDR2 YNFKEQ. Unmatched junction bases numbered 10, after V lost 3 bases and J lost 3 bases. The CDR3 has 16 residues. The CDR3: CASSQPSSGSNYEQYF. CDR3 coding DNA: TGTGCCAGCAGCCAGCCTTCTAGCGGGTCTAACTACGAGCAGTACTTC.

The CDR3 nucleotides read TGTGCCAGCAGCAGGGGGCCACCTCAATCCACAGATACGCAGTATTTT. Encoded protein: CASSRGPPQSTDTQYF. The V call is TRBV7-2, the J call TRBJ2-3, with 7 bases identical to TRBD1. With 5 bases clipped from V and 2 bases from J, the junction kept 10 bases outside the gene matches. CDR1 and CDR2 (germline): SGHTA, FQGNSA. The CDR3 runs to 16 residues.

The rearrangement uses TRBV27 and TRBJ2-6; maybe TRBD1 (6 bases). CDR1 and CDR2 from the germline V gene are MNHEY and SMNVEV (reference sequence). CDR3 length equals 14 residues. Trimming took off 10 bases at V and 4 bases at J, with 14 bases between the two ends. In DNA, the CDR3 is TGTGCCACCTCAGGGGCGCGGGGGGCCAACGTCCTGACTTTC. The encoded protein is CATSGARGANVLTF.

As concerns this clone: The same CDR3 is also encoded by other DNA sequences in this sample. The chain couples TRBV29-1 to TRBJ1-1, with TRBD1 as a possible D gene (6 bases). CDR1 is SQVTM and CDR2 is ANQGSEA in the germline V gene. The length of the CDR3 is 12 residues. V was clipped by 5 bases and J by 4 bases, with 11 bases between them. CDR3 sequence (DNA): TGCAGCGTTACAGGGATCGGCACTGAAGCTTTCTTT. As protein: CSVTGIGTEAFF.

The chain is built from TRBV6-5 and TRBJ1-1; D is possibly TRBD1 (5 bases). Germline CDR1 is MNHEY and CDR2 is SVGAGI. The CDR3 has 14 amino acids. V was pared by 2 bases and J by 9 bases, with 16 bases between. The CDR3 sequence is CASSYTSTGGKAFF. For the CDR3, the DNA is TGTGCCAGCAGTTACACCTCGACCGGGGGGAAAGCTTTCTTT.